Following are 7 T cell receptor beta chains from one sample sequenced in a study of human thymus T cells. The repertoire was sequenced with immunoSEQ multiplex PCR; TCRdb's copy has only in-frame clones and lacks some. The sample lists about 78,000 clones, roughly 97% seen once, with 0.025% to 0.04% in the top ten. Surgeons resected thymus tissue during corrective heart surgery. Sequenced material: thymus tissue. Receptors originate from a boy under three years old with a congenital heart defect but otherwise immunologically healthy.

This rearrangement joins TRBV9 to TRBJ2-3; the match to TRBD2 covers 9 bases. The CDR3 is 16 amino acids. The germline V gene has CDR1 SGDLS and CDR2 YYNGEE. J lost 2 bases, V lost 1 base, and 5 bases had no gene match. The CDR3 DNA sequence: TGTGCCAGCAGCGTAAAGGGCGGGGGGGTCACAGATACGCAGTATTTT. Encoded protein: CASSVKGGGVTDTQYF.

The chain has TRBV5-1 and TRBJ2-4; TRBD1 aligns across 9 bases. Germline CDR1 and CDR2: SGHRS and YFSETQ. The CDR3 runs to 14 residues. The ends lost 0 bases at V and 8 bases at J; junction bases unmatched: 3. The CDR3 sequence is CASSLGTGADIQYF. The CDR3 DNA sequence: TGCGCCAGCAGCTTGGGGACAGGGGCCGACATTCAGTACTTC.

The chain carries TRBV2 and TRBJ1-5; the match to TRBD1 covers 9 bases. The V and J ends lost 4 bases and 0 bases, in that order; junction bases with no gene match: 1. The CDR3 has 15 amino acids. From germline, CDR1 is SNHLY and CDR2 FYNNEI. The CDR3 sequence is CASSGQGDSNQPQHF. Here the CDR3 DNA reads TGTGCCAGCAGTGGACAGGGGGATAGCAATCAGCCCCAGCATTTT. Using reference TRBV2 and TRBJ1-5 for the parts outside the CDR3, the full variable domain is EPEVTQTPSHQVTQMGQEVILRCVPISNHLYFYWYRQILGQKVEFLVSFYNNEISEKSEIFDDQFSVERPDGSNFTLKIRSTKLEDSAMYFCASSGQGDSNQPQHFGDGTRLSIL.

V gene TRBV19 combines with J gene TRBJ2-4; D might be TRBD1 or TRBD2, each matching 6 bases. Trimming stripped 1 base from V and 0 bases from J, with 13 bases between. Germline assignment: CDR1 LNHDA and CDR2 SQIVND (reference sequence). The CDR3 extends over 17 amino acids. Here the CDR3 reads CASSIGARGVAKNIQYF. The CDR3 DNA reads TGTGCCAGTAGTATAGGCGCGAGGGGGGTAGCCAAAAACATTCAGTACTTC.

This CDR3 is CASSLSGQGSNQPQHF. In DNA form, the CDR3 reads TGTGCCAGCAGCTTGAGTGGACAGGGTAGCAATCAGCCCCAGCATTTT. The genes are TRBV5-6 and TRBJ1-5, with TRBD1 matching over 8 bases. The J segment lost 0 bases and the V segment lost 1 base, leaving 3 bases of the junction unmatched. The CDR3 is 16 residues long. From germline, CDR1 is SGHDT and CDR2 YYEEEE.

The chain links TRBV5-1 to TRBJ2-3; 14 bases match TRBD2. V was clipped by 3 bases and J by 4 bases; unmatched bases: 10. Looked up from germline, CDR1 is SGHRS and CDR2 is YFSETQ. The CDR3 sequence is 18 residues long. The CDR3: CASSSTGLAGGGADTQYF. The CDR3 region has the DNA TGCGCCAGCAGCTCTACCGGACTAGCGGGGGGTGGTGCAGATACGCAGTATTTT. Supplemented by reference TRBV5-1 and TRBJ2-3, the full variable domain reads KAGVTQTPRYLIKTRGQQVTLSCSPISGHRSVSWYQQTPGQGLQFLFEYFSETQRNKGNFPGRFSGRQFSNSRSEMNVSTLELGDSALYLCASSSTGLAGGGADTQYFGPGTRLTVL.

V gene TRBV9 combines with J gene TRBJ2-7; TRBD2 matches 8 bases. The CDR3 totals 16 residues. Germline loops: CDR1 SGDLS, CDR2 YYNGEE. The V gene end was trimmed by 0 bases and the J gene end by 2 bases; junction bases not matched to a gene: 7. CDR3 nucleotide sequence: TGTGCCAGCAGCGTAGTGGTCTCGGGAGGGCCCTACGAGCAGTACTTC. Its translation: CASSVVVSGGPYEQYF.